This T cell receptor (beta chain) was captured in a study of neoadjuvant anti-PD-1 for oral cavity cancer. Study-level background: Patients without progression received a fourth nivolumab dose around day 43, then surgical resection on days 50-56.

These newly diagnosed stage II-IVA oral cavity squamous cell carcinoma patients had no prior systemic or radiation treatment. Cohort: HPV-negative, locally advanced oral cavity squamous cell carcinoma patients. PBMC libraries mostly used about 500 ng of input genomic DNA, with six replicates per sample. The method was immunoSEQ multiplex PCR; TCRdb's version includes in-frame clones alone and lacks a portion of them. The sample yields approximately 74,000 clones, more than 80% seen once. Sample: PBMCs, taken before nivolumab (anti-PD-1) treatment. This TCR came from a person between 35 and 79 years old with oral cavity squamous cell carcinoma.

Here the CDR3 DNA reads TGTGCCAGCAGACGGACAGGGAGCGACTACGAGCAGTACTTC. This encodes CASRRTGSDYEQYF. V gene TRBV7-2 combines with J gene TRBJ2-7, with TRBD1 identical over 8 bases. Losses at the gene ends were 6 bases for V and 3 bases for J; bases not matched to a gene: 7. The germline V gene encodes CDR1 SGHTA and CDR2 FQGNSA. This CDR3 contains 14 residues. Full variable domain (rest looked up from reference TRBV7-2 and TRBJ2-7): GAGVSQSPSNKVTEKGKDVELRCDPISGHTALYWYRQSLGQGLEFLIYFQGNSAPDKSGLPSDRFSAERTGGSVSTLTIQRTQQEDSAVYLCASRRTGSDYEQYFGPGTRLTVT.